This TCR beta chain was sequenced in a study of cytomegalovirus exposure and HLA in healthy donors. Points from the study as a whole: It was about 150 TCR beta chains that were listed as cytomegalovirus-associated. The classifier reportedly diagnosed cytomegalovirus status with high sensitivity and specificity. That first-cohort TCR clusters tended to co-occur in the roughly 130 validation repertoires was found in a later analysis.

To note about this clone: Its antigen is currently unknown.

The data were produced by immunoSEQ multiplex PCR, yet TCRdb's version contains in-frame clones alone and is incomplete. The sample records roughly 120,000 clones, approximately 94% being singletons. The donors were in the approximately 120-subject validation cohort; that cohort was separate from the approximately 700-subject first cohort. Sequenced input: PBMCs. This clonotype originated in a woman between 18 and 30 years old in good health and CMV-seronegative.

Here the CDR3 reads CASSQLRGQGSQETQYF. In DNA, the CDR3 is TGCGCCAGCAGCCAACTTAGAGGCCAGGGAAGCCAAGAGACCCAGTACTTC. The rearrangement uses TRBV4-1 and TRBJ2-5; D possibly corresponds to TRBD1 (5 bases). Germline-derived CDR1 and CDR2 are MGHRA and YSYEKL. Trimming pared 2 bases from V and 1 base from J, leaving 17 bases between. This CDR3 is 17 amino acids long.